This T cell receptor (beta chain) was captured in a study of Ad26.COV2.S vaccination and SARS-CoV-2 variants. Study in general: Doses of Ad26.COV2.S were injected into muscle once or twice, 56 days apart.

Findings of the study overall: Reportedly, spike-specific CD8+ and CD4+ T cell responses achieved substantial breadth once vaccination had taken place. Placebo recipients trailed vaccine recipients in spike-specific TCR breadth.

As regards this clone: Its antigen remains unidentified.

Here immunoSEQ multiplex PCR was the method, and the copy in TCRdb shows in-frame clones only, minus some. The table records approximately 460,000 clones, about nine tenths of them present only once. The V segment lost 2 bases and the J segment 5 bases; nucleotides outside the gene matches: 11. Germline-derived CDR1 and CDR2 are KGHSH and LQKENI. This CDR3 contains 17 residues. As to treatment: over 15 received Ad26.COV2.S at low or high dose, single or two shots; about 5 received placebo; per-sample allocation not given. Collection of samples fell on day 63 after the first vaccine or placebo injection.

The sample here was peripheral blood, taken in a trial of Ad26.COV2.S vaccine versus placebo. The chain combines TRBV18 with TRBJ1-4; 7 bases are a match to TRBD1. The sequence came from a person between 18 and 60 years old who received the Ad26.COV2.S COVID-19 vaccine or a placebo. CDR3 in amino acids: CASSPKARGFGNEKLFF. CDR3 DNA: TGTGCCAGCTCACCAAAGGCCAGGGGGTTCGGGAATGAAAAACTGTTTTTT. The complete variable domain, with remaining parts taken from reference TRBV18 and TRBJ1-4, reads NAGVMQNPRHLVRRRGQEARLRCSPMKGHSHVYWYRQLPEEGLKFMVYLQKENIIDESGMPKERFSAEFPKEGPSILRIQQVVRGDSAAYFCASSPKARGFGNEKLFFGSGTQLSVL.